This entry lists 17 T cell receptor beta chains sequenced from one sample in a study of beta chain features in type 1 diabetes (dated by TCRdb to 2016 to 2018). Receptor amplification or capture employed the immunoSEQ multiplex PCR assay. The High Capacity cDNA Reverse Transcription Kit was used to reverse transcribe all of the isolated RNA, meaning that expressed TCRB transcripts were what got sequenced. TCRdb retrieved this table from immuneACCESS and kept in-frame rearrangements only. Not all clones are present; in checked studies, unresolved V genes account for under half, and no reason is known for the remainder. This sample holds over 500,000 clones; 15% were observed only once. Of the sample, around 0.1% is held by the ten largest clones. The specimen was naive CD4+ T cells from blood. What this sample's cell subset or site label stands for: true naive CD4+ T cells. These receptors all come from a man in his late teens or twenties in good health.

In its sample, this clone was seen a few times. The gene calls are TRBV7-3 and TRBJ1-1; 8 nucleotides line up with TRBD1. Per the germline V gene, CDR1 is SGHTA and CDR2 is FQGTGA. Trimming removed 4 bases from V and 8 bases from J; junction bases left unmatched: 6. This CDR3 region has 13 residues. CDR3 amino acids: CASSWDRPDEAFF. In DNA, the CDR3 is TGTGCCAGCAGCTGGGACAGGCCTGACGAAGCTTTCTTT. Drawing the rest from reference TRBV7-3 and TRBJ1-1, the complete variable domain is GAGVSQTPSNKVTEKGKYVELRCDPISGHTALYWYRQSLGQGPEFLIYFQGTGAADDSGLPNDRFFAVRPEGSVSTLKIQRTERGDSAVYLCASSWDRPDEAFFGQGTRLTVV.

This clone has just a few counts. The chain uses TRBV7-9 and TRBJ1-2; 9 bases map to TRBD1. CDR1 and CDR2 from the germline V gene are SEHNR and FQNEAQ (reference sequence). CDR3 length: 18 amino acids. After removal of 2 bases from V and 4 bases from J, the junction contained 14 bases not matched to a gene. CDR3: CASSLPGVRTGASYGYTF. DNA of the CDR3: TGTGCCAGCAGCTTACCAGGGGTTCGGACAGGGGCAAGCTATGGCTACACCTTC.

The chain links TRBV9 to TRBJ2-1; 7 positions agree with TRBD1. The CDR3 is made up of 15 amino acids. The junction had 6 bases not matched to a gene; V was cut back by 0 bases and J by 6 bases. CDR1 SGDLS and CDR2 YYNGEE come from the germline V gene. This CDR3 reads CASSVEGARSNEQFF. CDR3 nucleotide sequence: TGTGCCAGCAGCGTAGAGGGGGCTAGGTCCAATGAGCAGTTCTTC.

The chain joins TRBV18 to TRBJ2-3; possibly TRBD1 for D (6 bases). The V and J ends lost 4 bases and 3 bases respectively, with 17 bases between them. This CDR3 has 16 residues. From germline, CDR1 is KGHSH and CDR2 LQKENI. In DNA, the CDR3 is TGTGCCAGCTCACTACGGACAGCTCCAAAAACAGATACGCAGTATTTT. Amino acid sequence: CASSLRTAPKTDTQYF.

The chain recombines TRBV9 with TRBJ2-2; the match to TRBD1 covers 7 bases. Trimming at V came to 0 bases and at J to 1 base, leaving 9 bases not matched to a gene. Germline V gene lookup returns CDR1 SGDLS and CDR2 YYNGEE. The CDR3 is 18 residues long. The CDR3 is CASSVARLWTGNTGELFF. The CDR3 DNA is TGTGCCAGCAGCGTAGCCAGACTGTGGACAGGGAACACCGGGGAGCTGTTTTTT.

DNA of the CDR3: TGTGCCAGCAGCTTAGAGTTCCTGACAAGCACAGATACGCAGTATTTT. Translation gives CASSLEFLTSTDTQYF. J is TRBJ2-3 and V is TRBV7-2, with D unclear. Trimming cost V 1 base and J 0 bases, with 11 bases left between them. The CDR3 is 16 amino acids. Germline lookup yields CDR1 SGHTA and CDR2 FQGNSA.

This clone turned up a few times. V is TRBV15 and J is TRBJ1-2; D is ambiguous. Germline CDR1 and CDR2: LNHNV and YYDKDF (reference sequence). CDR3 length: 13 residues. V lost 2 bases, J lost 8 bases, and 12 bases lay in between. CDR3 sequence (DNA): TGTGCCACCAGCAGACCGGACTGGGAGGGCTACACCTTC. This sequence encodes CATSRPDWEGYTF.

The rearrangement uses TRBV18 and TRBJ2-5; 8 bases line up with TRBD1. After removal of 2 bases from V and 6 bases from J, the junction contained 2 bases not matched to a gene. The CDR3 runs 13 residues. Per germline, CDR1 KGHSH and CDR2 LQKENI. The CDR3 DNA reads as TGTGCCAGCTCACCAAGCAGGGGGCAGACCCAGTACTTC. Translation: CASSPSRGQTQYF.

In the case of this clone: Other DNA sequences in the sample encode the same CDR3. In DNA, the CDR3 is TGTGCCAGCAGCTTGGGGACAGGCACCTACGAGCAGTACTTC. Translation gives CASSLGTGTYEQYF. This chain connects TRBV7-3 to TRBJ2-7; 8 nucleotides agree with TRBD1. V dropped 3 bases and J dropped 2; count of bases not matched to a gene: 3. Germline CDR1 SGHTA, CDR2 FQGTGA. This CDR3 comprises 14 residues.

This clone has only a few counts. This chain connects TRBV4-3 to TRBJ2-7; 9 nucleotides line up with TRBD2. Trimming at V came to 0 bases and at J to 3 bases, leaving 12 bases not matched to a gene. There are 18 residues in the CDR3. Germline CDR1 is LGHNA and CDR2 is YSLEER. This chain's CDR3 is CASSQEGSGGTRFYEQYF. The CDR3 nucleotides read TGCGCCAGCAGCCAAGAGGGTAGCGGGGGAACGAGGTTCTACGAGCAGTACTTC.

The sample holds a few counts of this clone. The chain is built from TRBV4-3 and TRBJ2-3, with unresolved D. Between the trimmed V and J ends, which lost 1 base and 0 bases, there was a span of 14 bases. This CDR3 is 17 amino acids long. Germline CDR1 reads LGHNA; CDR2 reads YSLEER. CDR3: CASSQGPSAISTDTQYF. The DNA of the CDR3 is TGCGCCAGCAGCCAAGGCCCAAGCGCCATTAGCACAGATACGCAGTATTTT.

This chain links TRBV14 with TRBJ2-5, with 8 positions matching TRBD1. This CDR3 has 16 residues. The germline V gene encodes CDR1 SGHDN and CDR2 FVKESK. With V trimmed by 2 bases and J by 5 bases, 10 bases remained unmatched. CDR3 nucleotides: TGTGCCAGCAGCCAAACACAGGGGGGTGCCCGGGAGACCCAGTACTTC. This encodes CASSQTQGGARETQYF. The full variable domain, with the rest looked up from reference TRBV14 and TRBJ2-5, is EAGVTQFPSHSVIEKGQTVTLRCDPISGHDNLYWYRRVMGKEIKFLLHFVKESKQDESGMPNNRFLAERTGGTYSTLKVQPAELEDSGVYFCASSQTQGGARETQYFGPGTRLLVL.

In its sample, this clone was seen a few times. This rearrangement joins TRBV6-6 to TRBJ2-2; maybe TRBD1 (6 bases). Germline-derived CDR1 and CDR2 are MNHNY and SVGAGI (reference sequence). Trimming cost V 4 bases and J 15 bases, with 21 bases left between them. This CDR3 comprises 14 residues. The CDR3 bases are TGTGCCAGCAGTTTCCCGCCGGTACAGGGTTTGTTGTTTTTT. It encodes CASSFPPVQGLLFF.

In the case of this clone: A single base separates this from a much larger clone, so it may be a read error. The sample has other DNA sequences that encode this CDR3 too. This sequence joins TRBV28 and TRBJ2-7; D remains ambiguous. Germline loops: CDR1 MDHEN, CDR2 SYDVKM. V dropped 4 bases and J dropped 3 bases, with 4 bases sitting between them. This CDR3 region has 11 residues. The CDR3 here is CASSSNYEQYF. The CDR3 DNA follows: TGTGCCAGCAGTTCCAACTACGAGCAGTACTTC.

V usage is TRBV4-2 and J usage is TRBJ2-1; possible D gene TRBD2, 5 bases. The germline gives CDR1 LGHNA, CDR2 YNFKEQ. Between the trimmed V and J ends, which lost 0 bases and 10 bases, there was a span of 16 bases. This CDR3 is 15 amino acids long. The CDR3 loop reads CASSQDLQASGEQFF. The DNA of the CDR3 is TGTGCCAGCAGCCAAGATCTCCAGGCCTCGGGGGAGCAGTTCTTC.

This clone was detected a few times. The chain combines TRBV7-2 with TRBJ1-5; no clear D. This CDR3 has 14 amino acids. In germline, CDR1 is SGHTA, CDR2 FQGNSA. Trimming took off 5 bases at V and 3 bases at J, with 11 bases between the two ends. Written as DNA, the CDR3 is TGTGCCAGCAGCGTGGACGGCACCAATCAGCCCCAGCATTTT. Protein product: CASSVDGTNQPQHF.

This clone showed up just a few times. This chain joins TRBV23-1 and TRBJ2-7; 9 bases align to TRBD1. TRBV23-1 is assigned to the ORF class and has an uncertain function. The CDR3 loop spans 17 amino acids. V lost 1 base, J lost 3 bases, and 10 bases stayed unmatched. As DNA, the CDR3 is TGCGCCAGCAGTCAATGTGACAGGGGGTTAACTTGCTACGAGCAGTACTTC. Encoded protein: CASSQCDRGLTCYEQYF.